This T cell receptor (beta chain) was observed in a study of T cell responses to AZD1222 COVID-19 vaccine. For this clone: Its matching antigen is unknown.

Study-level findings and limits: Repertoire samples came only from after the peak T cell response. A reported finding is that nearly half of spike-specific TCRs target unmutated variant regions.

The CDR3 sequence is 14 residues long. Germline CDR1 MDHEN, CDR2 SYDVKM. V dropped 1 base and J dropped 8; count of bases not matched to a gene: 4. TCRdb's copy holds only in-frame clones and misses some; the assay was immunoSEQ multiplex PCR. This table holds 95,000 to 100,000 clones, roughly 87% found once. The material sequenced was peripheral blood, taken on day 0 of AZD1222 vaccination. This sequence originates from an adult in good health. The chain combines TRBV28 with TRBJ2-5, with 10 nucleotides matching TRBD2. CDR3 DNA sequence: TGTGCCAGCAGTTTATTCACTAGCGGGACAACCCAGTACTTC. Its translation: CASSLFTSGTTQYF.